This T cell receptor beta chain was found in a study of blood T cell repertoires in COVID-19. Whole-study context: Sources were T cells, B-cell-depleted T cells, or PBMCs; the material itself was cDNA or gDNA.

The CDR3 is 15 residues long. Unmatched junction bases numbered 12, after V lost 8 bases and J lost 4 bases. Germline CDR1 reads LNHDA; CDR2 reads SQIVND (reference sequence). Participants had their cohort set by participant-reported clinical history. Repertoires were generated with immunoSEQ multiplex PCR, while TCRdb's copy carries only in-frame clones and drops some. The data contain approximately 240,000 clones, 86% of them singletons. The rearrangement joins TRBV19 to TRBJ1-2; TRBD1 matches 8 bases. The receptor comes from a woman aged 50 to 60 in a cohort exposed to, infected with or recovered from COVID-19 (not recorded which). Sequencing was done on a sample of PBMCs or T cells enriched from blood (not recorded which). The CDR3, as DNA: TGTGCCAGTGAGCCCTGGACAGGGCTCGGCTATGGCTACACCTTC. Residues: CASEPWTGLGYGYTF.